Listed below are T cell receptor beta chains from one sample, sequenced in a study of cytomegalovirus exposure and HLA in healthy donors. Produced via immunoSEQ multiplex PCR; TCRdb's table is partial and in-frame only. The data show about 110,000 clones, 55% to 70% seen once. The sample consisted of PBMCs. Every receptor here comes from a woman in her thirties in good health and CMV-seronegative. Both conserved end residues are part of each CDR3. The D gene is left open where the match is weak. Not all rows give a size; the values are once, few, many and, for expanded clones, a class.

clone_size d_call j_call v_call cdr3_nt cdr3_aa
. . TRBJ2-2 TRBV6-6 TGTGCCAGCACCGGAGCCGGGGAGCTGTTTTTT CASTGAGELFF
. . TRBJ2-3 TRBV6-1 TGTGCCAGCAGTGAACGATGGGGCACTAGCACAGATACGCAGTATTTT CASSERWGTSTDTQYF
. TRBD1 TRBJ1-1 TRBV27 TGTGCCAGCAGTTTACAGGGGGCTATAAACACTGAAGCTTTCTTT CASSLQGAINTEAFF
few . TRBJ1-2 TRBV6-5 TGTGCCAGCAGTTACTCGACCGCTTCTAGGAACTATGGCTACACCTTC CASSYSTASRNYGYTF
. . TRBJ1-5 TRBV7-2 TGTGCCAGCAGTCATACAGGCTACAATCAGCCCCAGCATTTT CASSHTGYNQPQHF
. . TRBJ2-7 TRBV21-1 TGTGCCAGCAGCAAACTAAGACAGGGGTACGAGCAGTACTTC CASSKLRQGYEQYF
. TRBD1 TRBJ2-7 TRBV28 TGTGCCAGCAGTTGGGGGACAGGTGAGCAGTACTTC CASSWGTGEQYF
. TRBD2 TRBJ2-7 TRBV30 TGTGCCTGGACTAGCGGGAGTTTCTACGAGCAGTACTTC CAWTSGSFYEQYF
few TRBD2 TRBJ2-7 TRBV5-4 TGTGCCAGCAGCTTGGGACTAGCGGGAGTCGAGCAGTACTTC CASSLGLAGVEQYF
. . TRBJ2-7 TRBV10-3 TGTGCCATCAGGGGGGACAAGGGTTCCAACGAGCAGTACTTC CAIRGDKGSNEQYF
few TRBD1 TRBJ2-7 TRBV4-2 TGTGCCAGCAGCCAAGGCGGGACAGGGTACCACGAGCAGTACTTC CASSQGGTGYHEQYF
. TRBD2 TRBJ2-2 TRBV28 TGTGCCAGCAGTCTAGCGGGACTAGGCACCGGGGAGCTGTTTTTT CASSLAGLGTGELFF
few TRBD1 TRBJ1-6 TRBV9 TGTGCCAGCAGCGGATGGACAGGCGATAATTCACCCCTCCACTTT CASSGWTGDNSPLHF
. . TRBJ2-5 TRBV4-3 TGCGCCAGCAGCCAATACTCAGGGCCGGAGACCCAGTACTTC CASSQYSGPETQYF
. . TRBJ1-5 TRBV5-1 TGCGCCAGCAGCTTGTCGGGAGTTAATCAGCCCCAGCATTTT CASSLSGVNQPQHF
few TRBD2 TRBJ2-1 TRBV18 TGTGCCAGCTCACCCCTGGCCGCCGGGACTAGCGGGAGGGATGAGCAGTTCTTC CASSPLAAGTSGRDEQFF
. . TRBJ2-3 TRBV5-1 TGCGCCAGCAGCTTGGGTAAAGACTGGCTCTCGAGCACAGATACGCAGTATTTT CASSLGKDWLSSTDTQYF
once . TRBJ2-3 TRBV7-9 TGTGCCAGCAGATGGATGGACAGTAGCACAGATACGCAGTATTTT CASRWMDSSTDTQYF
. . TRBJ2-7 TRBV19 TGTGCCAGTTCTGCCGGGACACTGGCTTCCGAGCAGTACTTC CASSAGTLASEQYF
. TRBD1 TRBJ2-5 TRBV27 TGTGCCAGCAGTAGAGGAACAGGGGGCGTGGAGACCCAGTACTTC CASSRGTGGVETQYF
once TRBD1 TRBJ2-5 TRBV27 TGTGCCAGCAGTGTACAGGGGGCGTTTGGAGAGACCCAGTACTTC CASSVQGAFGETQYF
. TRBD1 TRBJ2-7 TRBV30 TGTGTCTGGAGTGTAACAGGGGTGAGCGAGCAGTACTTC CVWSVTGVSEQYF
. TRBD1 TRBJ1-4 TRBV28 TGTGCCTCCGGGACAGGGAATGAAAAACTGTTTTTT CASGTGNEKLFF
. . TRBJ2-2 TRBV15 TGTGCCACCAGCAAGTTAGCGGAGAACACCGGGGAGCTGTTTTTT CATSKLAENTGELFF
. . TRBJ2-5 TRBV2 TGTGCCAGCACCTACGGGACTGTTATGCAAGAGACCCAGTACTTC CASTYGTVMQETQYF
. TRBD1 TRBJ1-2 TRBV28 TGTGCCAGCAGTACAACAGGGGACCCCTACACCTTC CASSTTGDPYTF
. . TRBJ1-3 TRBV5-4 TGTGCCAGCAGCTTGATTGGGACAACTGGAAACACCATATATTTT CASSLIGTTGNTIYF
few . TRBJ2-1 TRBV28 TGTGCCAGCAGTCCCCTAGCGCGGAACTACAATGAGCAGTTCTTC CASSPLARNYNEQFF
. . TRBJ1-1 TRBV5-1 TGCGCCAGCAGCTTGGCAGGGTATACTGAAGCTTTCTTT CASSLAGYTEAFF
few TRBD2 TRBJ2-1 TRBV7-3 TGTGCCAGCAGCTCCCTAGCGGGAGATGGCAATGAGCAGTTCTTC CASSSLAGDGNEQFF
. TRBD1 TRBJ2-6 TRBV7-2 TGTGCCAGCAGCTTCAGGGGGATTTGGGCCAACGTCCTGACTTTC CASSFRGIWANVLTF
. TRBD1 TRBJ1-2 TRBV11-2 TGTGCCAGCAGCTCGGGACAGGGATATGGCTACACCTTC CASSSGQGYGYTF
. . TRBJ2-2 TRBV5-1 TGCGCCAGCACTCTATACCGGGACTCGAGCGGGAACACCGGGGAGCTGTTTTTT CASTLYRDSSGNTGELFF
. TRBD1 TRBJ2-5 TRBV4-3 TGCGCCAGCAGCCAAGACGTGGGACAGCCGACGTACTTC CASSQDVGQPTYF
few TRBD2 TRBJ2-7 TRBV28 TGTGCCAGCAGTTCCGGGACTAGCGGGACCTTGCAGTACTTC CASSSGTSGTLQYF
. TRBD1 TRBJ2-3 TRBV27 TGTGCCAGCACCAACAGGGGTAGCACAGATACGCAGTATTTT CASTNRGSTDTQYF
. TRBD1 TRBJ1-1 TRBV27 TGTGCCAGCAGTTTATCGGGACAGGGCACTTACACTGAAGCTTTCTTT CASSLSGQGTYTEAFF
few . TRBJ2-7 TRBV27 TGTGCCAGCAGTCCGACAGGTTCGACCTACGAGCAGTACTTC CASSPTGSTYEQYF
. TRBD1 TRBJ1-6 TRBV5-1 TGCGCCAGCAGCGAACAGGGGGCGGGTAATTCACCCCTCCACTTT CASSEQGAGNSPLHF
few . TRBJ1-1 TRBV6-1 TGTGCCAGCAGTGAGGGGGGTCTAAACACTGAAGCTTTCTTT CASSEGGLNTEAFF
. . TRBJ1-1 TRBV2 TGTGCCAGCAGTGAATATCGGGATGGCACTGAAGCTTTCTTT CASSEYRDGTEAFF
. TRBD1 TRBJ1-2 TRBV30 TGTGCCTGGGGTACCGGGACAGGGGTATTCGGCTACACCTTC CAWGTGTGVFGYTF
. TRBD1 TRBJ1-5 TRBV28 TGTGCCAGCGAGGTACAGGGGGCGCATCAGCCCCAGCATTTT CASEVQGAHQPQHF
. TRBD2 TRBJ2-1 TRBV9 TGTGCCAGCAGCGTAGCTCTAGCGGGGCGCAATGAGCAGTTCTTC CASSVALAGRNEQFF
. TRBD2 TRBJ2-1 TRBV27 TGTGCCAGCAGGCGGGGGGACAATGAGCAGTTCTTC CASRRGDNEQFF
. . TRBJ1-1 TRBV27 TGTGCCAGCAGTTCCCTTGGGGCAGGGGTGAGTCGACGCCGACCGAACACTGAAGCTTTCTTT CASSSLGAGVSRRRPNTEAFF
. . TRBJ1-5 TRBV5-6 TGTGCCAGCAGCTTATCCAGGGATGAATATCAGCCCCAGCATTTT CASSLSRDEYQPQHF
. . TRBJ2-3 TRBV4-3 TGCGCCAGCAGCCAAGCATATCACGGAGGGCTACCAGATACGCAGTATTTT CASSQAYHGGLPDTQYF
once . TRBJ2-3 TRBV13 TGTGCCAGCAGCCGGATCTCGGCGGGTTTCACAGATACGCAGTATTTT CASSRISAGFTDTQYF
once . TRBJ1-6 TRBV5-6 TGTGCCAGCAGCCCCGGCGCAGGGTATTCACCCCTCCACTTT CASSPGAGYSPLHF
. . TRBJ2-1 TRBV27 TGTGCCAGCACCTCCAGGGGAGCCCCCTCCTACAATGAGCAGTTCTTC CASTSRGAPSYNEQFF
few TRBD2 TRBJ2-5 TRBV11-2 TGTGCCAGCAGCTTAAATGGGGGGGAACCCCAAGAGACCCAGTACTTC CASSLNGGEPQETQYF
. . TRBJ2-1 TRBV5-1 TGCGCCAGCAGCTCGCTAGGGGGCAATGAGCAGTTCTTC CASSSLGGNEQFF
. TRBD1 TRBJ1-2 TRBV6-1 TGTGCCAGCAGTGAAGTGGCAGGGGGAGGCGGCTACACCTTC CASSEVAGGGGYTF
. TRBD2 TRBJ2-7 TRBV14 TGTGCCAGCAGCCCAGGGACTATCCGGGACGAGGGACGCTACGAGCAGTACTTC CASSPGTIRDEGRYEQYF